This T cell receptor (beta chain) is drawn from a study of blood T cell repertoires in COVID-19. Profiled with immunoSEQ multiplex PCR; TCRdb holds only in-frame clones, not every one. Here the sample spans roughly 120,000 clones, 82% being singletons. Trimming took 8 bases from V and 3 from J; bases not matched to a gene: 7. The CDR3 contains 14 residues. Germline CDR1 WSHSY, CDR2 SAAADI. In its sample, this clone was seen a few times. The chain joins TRBV10-2 to TRBJ1-5; the match to TRBD1 covers 7 bases. This clonotype was obtained from a man between 65 and 80 years old with acute or convalescent COVID-19. Source material: peripheral blood. CDR3 nucleotide sequence: TGCGCCAGCGGCCAGACAGGGAACAATCAGCCCCAGCATTTT. Its protein product is CASGQTGNNQPQHF.